This T cell receptor (beta chain) was recorded in a study of radiotherapy plus CTLA-4 blockade in lung cancer. About the study: Among enrolled patients, roughly 17% responded and 31% achieved disease control. General study results and limits: The study found tumor-derived TCR clones expanded in blood after radiotherapy plus ipilimumab.

A word on this clone: Its antigen is still unknown.

With 7 bases clipped from V and 7 bases from J, the junction kept 6 bases outside the gene matches. The CDR3 has 14 amino acids. Germline V gene lookup returns CDR1 SGHNT and CDR2 YYREEE (reference sequence). Sequenced by immunoSEQ multiplex PCR; TCRdb stores in-frame clones only, minus some. The data show more than 100,000 clones, 80% to 90% seen once. The TCR sequence derives from a human donor with non-small cell lung cancer that progressed on radiotherapy plus ipilimumab. The chain has TRBV5-4 and TRBJ1-4, with 11 bases lining up with TRBD1. The sequencing used peripheral blood, collected from a patient treated with radiotherapy plus ipilimumab. CDR3 sequence (DNA): TGTGCCAGCGGTACCGGGACAGGGGGTGAAAAACTGTTTTTT. Amino acid sequence: CASGTGTGGEKLFF.